The present entry profiles one T cell receptor beta chain with its context. Its antigen is undetermined. One junction end disagrees with the germline gene, perhaps due to a read error. The CDR3 runs 15 residues. From germline, CDR1 is SGDLS and CDR2 YYNGEE. The data derive from a study of molecular identifiers for immune sequencing clone quantification. Background on the study: Replicates partitioned RNA from approximately 20,000 or 98,000 naive CD8 cells into five parts, sequencing four.

The study's findings and limits: Spiked Jurkat TCR RNA equal to one cell could reportedly be picked out among 800,000 to 1,000,000 naive cells.

Every naive CD8 library was made from between about 20,000 and 1,100,000 sorted cells with 10%, 30% or 50% RNA. In preparing bulk TCR libraries, previously described methods and listed TCR primers were used. One entry per CDR3 protein results from TCRdb running MiXCR on the PCR reads. This sample yields hundreds of thousands of distinct CDR3 sequences, of which 25% are seen a single time; about 0.81% belongs to the top ten. The chain combines TRBV9 with TRBJ1-5, with D possibly TRBD1 on 5 matching bases. This clonotype was obtained from a human donor in good health. Some libraries in this study had Jurkat cell RNA spiked in. The material sequenced was naive CD8+ T cells from blood, with Jurkat cell RNA spiked in. This sample's subset: FACS-sorted CD8+CD4-CCR7+CD45RA+ naive T cells. The CDR3 loop is CANSAYRGSNQPQHF. The DNA of the CDR3 is TGTGCCAACAGCGCATACCGGGGGAGCAATCAGCCCCAGCATTTT.